The following is a T cell receptor (beta chain) sequence with its context. The sample belongs to a study of blood T cell repertoires in COVID-19. Across the whole study: Samples taken during acute and convalescent COVID-19 were collected in the United States, Italy and Spain. T cells, B-cell-depleted T cells, or PBMCs provided the cDNA or gDNA that served as material.

From germline, CDR1 is SQVTM and CDR2 ANQGSEA. The CDR3 is 14 residues long. J was trimmed by 7 bases and V by 6 bases; bases with no gene match: 10. In the authors' workflow: Amplification with reference gene primers provided the estimates of nucleated cell counts. Only in-frame clones appear in the TCRdb table, and some are missing; sequencing was by immunoSEQ multiplex PCR. Clone size and V and J calls were adopted from that table, with D and trimming inferred from the DNA. The table records approximately 250,000 clones, 80% to 85% of them present only once. This TCR was sampled from a woman aged 40 to 49 who had recovered from COVID-19. V is TRBV29-1 and J is TRBJ2-7; 12 bases fit TRBD1. Source material: peripheral blood. The CDR3 sequence is CSVDPGTGGGEQYF. DNA for the CDR3: TGCAGCGTGGACCCCGGGACAGGGGGCGGAGAGCAGTACTTC.